A single sample is the source of the 21 T cell receptor beta chains below, sequenced in a study of T cell repertoires in cytomegalovirus infection. TCRdb reprocessed the reads with MiXCR, giving one entry per CDR3 protein. The sample holds some 940,000 distinct CDR3 sequences; around 32% are singletons and the top ten take around an eighth. What these receptors recognize is not known. Sequenced here: cultured CD8+ T cells from PBMCs, sampled from culture after CMV antigen stimulation. The receptors derive from a human donor in good health (CMV status not recorded). Some clones in this sample may be carry-over from other donors' samples.

This clonotype showed up just a few times. CDR3 nucleotide sequence: TGTGCCAGCAGGGCAGGCAACTCCTACGAGCAGTACTTC. Translation: CASRAGNSYEQYF. The rearrangement links TRBV12-3 or TRBV12-4 to TRBJ2-7; D unclear. CDR3 size: 13 residues. V lost 6 bases to trimming and J lost 0 bases, with 9 bases between them.

This clonotype appeared a few times. The chain employs TRBV18 and TRBJ2-7, with D perhaps given as TRBD1 or TRBD2 (5 bases each). V was pared by 8 bases and J by 1 base, with 15 bases between. CDR3 size: 14 residues. Germline V gene lookup returns CDR1 KGHSH and CDR2 LQKENI. DNA of the CDR3: TGTGCCAGCATGTCCGGGACCGATTCCTACGAGCAGTACGTC. It codes for CASMSGTDSYEQYV.

This clonotype came up many times. This chain joins TRBV7-6 and TRBJ2-5; TRBD1 aligns across 8 bases. The germline CDR1 and CDR2 sequences are SGHVS and FNYEAQ. V was clipped by 5 bases and J by 1 base; unmatched bases: 9. The CDR3 loop spans 16 amino acids. The CDR3 reads CASSRRTGSAQETQYF. In DNA form, the CDR3 reads TGTGCCAGCAGCCGTCGGACAGGGTCTGCCCAAGAGACCCAGTACTTC. Supplemented by reference TRBV7-6 and TRBJ2-5, the full variable domain reads GAGVSQSPRYKVTKRGQDVALRCDPISGHVSLYWYRQALGQGPEFLTYFNYEAQQDKSGLPNDRFSAERPEGSISTLTIQRTEQRDSAMYRCASSRRTGSAQETQYFGPGTRLLVL.

This chain connects TRBV29-1 to TRBJ2-1; 8 bases are a match to TRBD2. From germline, CDR1 is SQVTM and CDR2 ANQGSEA. The ends lost 0 bases at V and 6 bases at J; junction bases unmatched: 13. CDR3 length: 17 residues. The CDR3 region is CSVEDPSAGGDLNEQFF. CDR3 DNA sequence: TGCAGCGTTGAAGATCCGTCGGCGGGGGGTGATCTCAATGAGCAGTTCTTC.

This clonotype was detected a few times. The CDR3: CASQHTFRANSPLHF. CDR3 bases: TGTGCCAGCCAGCACACGTTTCGGGCGAATTCACCCCTCCACTTT. The V call is TRBV19, the J call TRBJ1-6; D is undetermined. V gave up 9 bases and J gave up 7 bases, with 19 bases separating them. Germline V gives CDR1 LNHDA, CDR2 SQIVND (reference sequence). This CDR3 comprises 15 residues. Combining the CDR3 with reference TRBV19 and TRBJ1-6 gives the whole variable domain DGGITQSPKYLFRKEGQNVTLSCEQNLNHDAMYWYRQDPGQGLRLIYYSQIVNDFQKGDIAEGYSVSREKKESFPLTVTSAQKNPTAFYLCASQHTFRANSPLHFGNGTRLTVT.

As for this clonotype: No conserved phenylalanine or tryptophan ends this CDR3, so it is likely a read error. The chain uses TRBV14 and TRBJ2-1; no firm D call. Trimming removed 1 base at V and 9 bases at J, with 10 bases between. This CDR3 has 13 amino acids. Germline V gene sequence: CDR1 SGHDN, CDR2 FVKESK. This chain's CDR3 is CASSQVDYAEQFI. The DNA of the CDR3 is TGTGCCAGCAGCCAAGTGGATTATGCTGAGCAGTTCATC.

V is TRBV5-1 and J is TRBJ1-1; the match to TRBD1 covers 7 bases. J lost 8 bases, V lost 3 bases, and 7 bases had no gene match. The germline gives CDR1 SGHRS, CDR2 YFSETQ. The CDR3 consists of 13 residues. The CDR3 DNA sequence: TGCGCCAGCAGCTCTTGGACAGGTATAGAAGCTTTCTTT. This encodes CASSSWTGIEAFF.

This clonotype has a single count. Here the CDR3 reads CASRSPGGSSYNEQFF. CDR3 in DNA: TGTGCCAGCAGGTCACCGGGAGGAAGCTCCTACAATGAGCAGTTCTTC. The chain couples TRBV7-3 to TRBJ2-1, with 7 bases matching TRBD2. Germline lookup yields CDR1 SGHTA and CDR2 FQGTGA. This CDR3 region has 16 residues. Trimming removed 6 bases from V and 0 bases from J; junction bases left unmatched: 8.

This sequence joins TRBV7-9 and TRBJ1-1; 12 nucleotides line up with TRBD1. J was trimmed by 3 bases and V by 4 bases; bases with no gene match: 15. Germline V CDR1 and CDR2: SEHNR, FQNEAQ (reference sequence). CDR3 length equals 19 residues. The CDR3 bases are TGTGCCAGCAGCTACCCCCTGGGACAGGGGGCGCGATGGGACACTGAAGCTTTCTTT. Amino acids: CASSYPLGQGARWDTEAFF.

V usage is TRBV12-3 or TRBV12-4 and J usage is TRBJ2-3, with TRBD2 identical over 9 bases. The CDR3 is made up of 16 amino acids. The J segment lost 3 bases and the V segment lost 4 bases, leaving 8 bases of the junction unmatched. The CDR3 bases are TGTGCCAGCAGTTCCGAGCGGGGGGCAGGGACAGATACGCAGTATTTT. The encoded protein is CASSSERGAGTDTQYF.

This clonotype was counted a few times. The chain recombines TRBV14 with TRBJ2-3; 7 nucleotides match TRBD2. The J segment lost 3 bases and the V segment lost 4 bases, leaving 7 bases of the junction unmatched. The CDR3 consists of 15 residues. Germline CDR1 is SGHDN and CDR2 is FVKESK. The CDR3 DNA follows: TGTGCCAGCAGCCGGGCCGGGAGGTGGACAGATACGCAGTATTTT. Translation gives CASSRAGRWTDTQYF.

The sample holds a few counts of this clonotype. J is TRBJ1-1 and V is TRBV13; no definite D call. Trimming took off 0 bases at V and 1 base at J, with 12 bases between the two ends. CDR1 is PRHDT and CDR2 is FYEKMQ in the germline V gene (reference sequence). The CDR3 totals 16 residues. Written as DNA, the CDR3 is TGTGCCAGCAGCTTAGGCTTTGCCAGGAGGAACACTGAAGCTTTCTTT. This encodes CASSLGFARRNTEAFF. Filled out from reference TRBV13 and TRBJ1-1, the complete variable domain reads AAGVIQSPRHLIKEKRETATLKCYPIPRHDTVYWYQQGPGQDPQFLISFYEKMQSDKGSIPDRFSAQQFSDYHSELNMSSLELGDSALYFCASSLGFARRNTEAFFGQGTRLTVV.

V gene TRBV7-6 combines with J gene TRBJ2-3; 9 bases line up with TRBD1. Germline V gives CDR1 SGHVS, CDR2 FNYEAQ. The CDR3 extends over 16 amino acids. The V and J ends lost 6 bases and 2 bases, in that order; junction bases with no gene match: 9. In nucleotides, the CDR3 is TGTGCCAGCAGGCACACCGGGACAGGGATCACAGATACGCAGTATTTT. Amino acid sequence: CASRHTGTGITDTQYF.

The J gene is TRBJ2-7, the V gene TRBV6-1; D is ambiguous. Per germline, CDR1 MNHNS and CDR2 SASEGT. Deletions cut 8 bases from V and 0 bases from J, with 11 bases between. The CDR3 sequence is 13 residues long. The CDR3 sequence is CASGWSNSYEQYV. The CDR3 DNA reads TGTGCCAGCGGGTGGAGCAACTCCTACGAGCAGTACGTC.

The V gene is TRBV6-5, the J gene TRBJ2-3; D may be TRBD2 (5 bases). V shed 2 bases and J shed 4 bases, with 13 bases lying between them. The CDR3 sequence is 15 residues long. Germline CDR1 is MNHEY and CDR2 is SVGAGI. The CDR3 DNA sequence: TGTGCCAGCAGTTACCGACCCGGAGCGGCAGATACGCAGTATTTT. Residues: CASSYRPGAADTQYF.

V and J are TRBV5-1 and TRBJ2-1; 10 nucleotides line up with TRBD1. Per germline, CDR1 SGHRS and CDR2 YFSETQ. The CDR3 length is 17 residues. V shed 4 bases, J shed 4 bases, and the junction held 11 bases outside the gene matches. Here the CDR3 reads CASSPTGTGVLYNEQFF. The CDR3 DNA sequence: TGCGCCAGCAGCCCGACCGGGACAGGGGTCCTTTACAATGAGCAGTTCTTC.

This clonotype was counted a few times. The V and J genes are TRBV12-3 or TRBV12-4 and TRBJ2-7; D may be TRBD2 (5 bases). The CDR3 has 12 residues. V dropped 6 bases and J dropped 4 bases, with 10 bases sitting between them. The CDR3 DNA sequence: TGTGCCAGCAGCTATGGACTTTACGAGCAGTACTTC. This gives the protein CASSYGLYEQYF.

There are a few counts of this clonotype. The chain joins TRBV4-1 to TRBJ2-3; D unclear. CDR1 is MGHRA, CDR2 YSYEKL, per germline. CDR3 size: 15 residues. With 3 bases removed from V and 0 bases from J, the gap between germline ends came to 10 bases. CDR3 nucleotides: TGCGCCAGCAGCCAGAGCAACCCTAGCACAGATACGCAGTATTTT. Its protein is CASSQSNPSTDTQYF.

The chain links TRBV20-1 to TRBJ2-7; D may be TRBD1 or TRBD2 (5 bases each). Trimming stripped 5 bases from V and 4 bases from J, with 12 bases between. The CDR3 loop spans 12 amino acids. Germline CDR1 reads DFQATT; CDR2 reads SNEGSKA (reference sequence). The CDR3 DNA sequence: TGCAGTGCTGGGGACGGTTTGTACGAGCAGTACTTC. Its protein is CSAGDGLYEQYF.

This clonotype has ten or more counts. This chain joins TRBV7-8 and TRBJ2-6; D ambiguous. V was trimmed by 2 bases and J by 0 bases, leaving 14 bases between them. Germline CDR1 and CDR2: SGHVS and FQNEAQ. This CDR3 has 18 amino acids. The CDR3: CASSLHRRGNSGANVLTF. In DNA, the CDR3 is TGTGCCAGCAGCTTACATCGTCGTGGGAACTCTGGGGCCAACGTCCTGACTTTC.

This clonotype has at least ten counts. V is TRBV12-3 or TRBV12-4 and J is TRBJ2-1, with 8 nucleotides matching TRBD1. This CDR3 comprises 13 residues. Trimming removed 6 bases from V and 8 bases from J; junction bases left unmatched: 6. The CDR3 spells CASSFGQGYEQFF. As DNA, the CDR3 is TGTGCCAGCAGCTTCGGACAGGGCTATGAGCAGTTCTTC.